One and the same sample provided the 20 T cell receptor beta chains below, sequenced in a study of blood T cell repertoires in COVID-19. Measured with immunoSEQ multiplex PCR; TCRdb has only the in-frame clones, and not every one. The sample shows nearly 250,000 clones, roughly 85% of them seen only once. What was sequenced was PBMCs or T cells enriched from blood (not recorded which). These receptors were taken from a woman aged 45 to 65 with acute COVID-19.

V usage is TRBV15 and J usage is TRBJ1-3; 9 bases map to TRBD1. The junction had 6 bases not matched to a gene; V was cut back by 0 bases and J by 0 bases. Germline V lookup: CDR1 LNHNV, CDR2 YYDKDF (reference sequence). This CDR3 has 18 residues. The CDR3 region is CATSRDYPGQGSGNTIYF. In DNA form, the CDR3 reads TGTGCCACCAGCAGAGACTACCCGGGACAGGGCTCTGGAAACACCATATATTTT.

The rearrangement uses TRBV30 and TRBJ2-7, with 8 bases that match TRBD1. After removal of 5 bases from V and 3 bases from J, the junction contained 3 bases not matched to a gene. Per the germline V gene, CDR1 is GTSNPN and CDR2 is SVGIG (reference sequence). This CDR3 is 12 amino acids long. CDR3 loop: CAWDRGNYEQYF. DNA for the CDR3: TGTGCCTGGGACAGGGGAAACTACGAGCAGTACTTC.

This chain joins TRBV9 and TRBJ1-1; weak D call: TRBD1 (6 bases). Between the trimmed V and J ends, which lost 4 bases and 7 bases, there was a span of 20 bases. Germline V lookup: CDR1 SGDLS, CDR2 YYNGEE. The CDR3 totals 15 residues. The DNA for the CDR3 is TGTGCCAGCAGCCCCCGGGAAGGGAGGGGGGGTGAAGCTTTCTTT. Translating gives CASSPREGRGGEAFF.

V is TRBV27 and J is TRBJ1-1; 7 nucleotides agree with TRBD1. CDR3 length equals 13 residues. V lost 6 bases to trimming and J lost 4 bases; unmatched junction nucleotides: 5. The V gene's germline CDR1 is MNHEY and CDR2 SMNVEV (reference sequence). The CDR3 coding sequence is TGTGCCAGCAGGCTACAGGGGAGCACTGAAGCTTTCTTT. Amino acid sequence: CASRLQGSTEAFF.

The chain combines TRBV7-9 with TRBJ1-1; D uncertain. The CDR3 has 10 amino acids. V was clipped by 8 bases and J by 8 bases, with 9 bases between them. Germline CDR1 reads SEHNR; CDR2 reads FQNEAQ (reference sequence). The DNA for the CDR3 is TGTGCCAGCTTGGGCCAGGAAGCTTTCTTT. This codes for CASLGQEAFF.

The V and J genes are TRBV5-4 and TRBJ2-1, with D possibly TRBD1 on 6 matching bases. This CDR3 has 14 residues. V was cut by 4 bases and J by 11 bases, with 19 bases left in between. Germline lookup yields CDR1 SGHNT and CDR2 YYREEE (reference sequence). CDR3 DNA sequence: TGTGCCAGCAGCGCGATCACAGGGTACGGCAAGCAGTTCTTC. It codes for CASSAITGYGKQFF.

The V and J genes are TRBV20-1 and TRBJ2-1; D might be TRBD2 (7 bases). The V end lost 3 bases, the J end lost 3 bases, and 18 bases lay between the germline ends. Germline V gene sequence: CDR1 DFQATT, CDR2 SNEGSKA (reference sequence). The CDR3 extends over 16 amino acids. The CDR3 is CSASPNLGGRYNEQFF. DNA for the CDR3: TGCAGTGCTAGTCCTAACTTGGGGGGGCGCTACAATGAGCAGTTCTTC.

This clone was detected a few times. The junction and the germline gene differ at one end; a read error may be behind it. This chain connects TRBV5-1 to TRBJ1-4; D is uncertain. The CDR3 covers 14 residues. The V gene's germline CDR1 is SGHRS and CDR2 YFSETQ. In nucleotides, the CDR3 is TGCGCCAGCAGATTGGCAGCAACTAATGAAAAACTGTTTTTT. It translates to CASRLAATNEKLFF.

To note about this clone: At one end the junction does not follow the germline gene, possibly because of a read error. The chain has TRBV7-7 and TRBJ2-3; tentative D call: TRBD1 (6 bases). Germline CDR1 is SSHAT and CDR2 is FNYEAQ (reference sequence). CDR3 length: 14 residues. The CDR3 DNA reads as TGTGCTAGCAGTCCGGGACAAAGCACAGATACGCAGTATTTT. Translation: CASSPGQSTDTQYF.

The CDR3 here is CASTTGQARDGYTF. In DNA, the CDR3 is TGCGCCAGCACCACGGGACAGGCCCGGGATGGCTACACCTTC. This chain joins TRBV5-1 and TRBJ1-2; 8 bases agree with TRBD1. This CDR3 contains 14 residues. J gave up 6 bases and V 6 bases, and 10 bases lay outside the gene matches. Germline assignment: CDR1 SGHRS and CDR2 YFSETQ.

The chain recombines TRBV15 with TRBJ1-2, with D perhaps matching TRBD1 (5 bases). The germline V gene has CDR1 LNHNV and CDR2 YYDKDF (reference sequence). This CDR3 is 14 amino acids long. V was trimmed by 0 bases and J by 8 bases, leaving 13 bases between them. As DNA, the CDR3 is TGTGCCACCAGCAGAGATCGGAGCCGGGGGGGCTACACCTTC. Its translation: CATSRDRSRGGYTF.

The CDR3 is CASSRGQNTEAFF. In nucleotides, the CDR3 is TGTGCCAGCTCGAGGGGGCAGAACACTGAAGCTTTCTTT. The chain combines TRBV18 with TRBJ1-1; 7 positions match TRBD1. V was clipped by 6 bases and J by 1 base; unmatched bases: 2. The germline gives CDR1 KGHSH, CDR2 LQKENI. The CDR3 loop spans 13 amino acids.

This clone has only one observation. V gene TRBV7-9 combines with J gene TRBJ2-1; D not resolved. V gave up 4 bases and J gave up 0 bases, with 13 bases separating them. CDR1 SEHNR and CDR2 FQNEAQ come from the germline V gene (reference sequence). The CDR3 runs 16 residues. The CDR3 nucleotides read TGTGCCAGCAGCTCCCCAGGCCGCTTCTCCTACAATGAGCAGTTCTTC. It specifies CASSSPGRFSYNEQFF.

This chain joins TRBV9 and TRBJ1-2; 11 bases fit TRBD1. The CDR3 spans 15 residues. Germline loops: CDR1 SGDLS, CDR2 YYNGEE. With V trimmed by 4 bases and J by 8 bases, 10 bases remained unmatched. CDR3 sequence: CASSPGGQGAGGYTF. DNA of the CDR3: TGTGCCAGCAGCCCCGGTGGACAGGGGGCGGGGGGCTACACCTTC.

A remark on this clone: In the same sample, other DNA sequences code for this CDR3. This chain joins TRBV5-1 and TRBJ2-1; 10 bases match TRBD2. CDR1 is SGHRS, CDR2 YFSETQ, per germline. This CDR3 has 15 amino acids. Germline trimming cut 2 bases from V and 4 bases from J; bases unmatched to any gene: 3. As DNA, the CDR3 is TGCGCCAGCAGCTTAGAACTAGCGGGATACAATGAGCAGTTCTTC. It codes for CASSLELAGYNEQFF. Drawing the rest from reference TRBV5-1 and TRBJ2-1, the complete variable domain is KAGVTQTPRYLIKTRGQQVTLSCSPISGHRSVSWYQQTPGQGLQFLFEYFSETQRNKGNFPGRFSGRQFSNSRSEMNVSTLELGDSALYLCASSLELAGYNEQFFGPGTRLTVL.

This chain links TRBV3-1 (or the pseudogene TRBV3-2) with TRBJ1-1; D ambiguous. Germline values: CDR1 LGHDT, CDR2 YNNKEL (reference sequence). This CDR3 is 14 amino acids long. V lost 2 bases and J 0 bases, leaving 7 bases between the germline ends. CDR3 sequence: CASSQTQLNTEAFF. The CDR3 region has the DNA TGTGCCAGCAGCCAAACACAGTTGAACACTGAAGCTTTCTTT.

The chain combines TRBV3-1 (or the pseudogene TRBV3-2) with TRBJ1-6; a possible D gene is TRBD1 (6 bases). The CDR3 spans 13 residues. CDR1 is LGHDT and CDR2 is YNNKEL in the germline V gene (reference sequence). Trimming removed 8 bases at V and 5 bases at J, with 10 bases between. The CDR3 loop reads CASGQTDNSPLHF. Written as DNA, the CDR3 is TGTGCCAGCGGACAGACCGATAATTCACCCCTCCACTTT.

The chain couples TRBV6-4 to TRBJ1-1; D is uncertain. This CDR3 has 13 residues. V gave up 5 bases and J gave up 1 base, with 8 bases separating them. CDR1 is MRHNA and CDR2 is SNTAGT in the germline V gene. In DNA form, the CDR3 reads TGTGCCAGCAGTTCCCAGTGGAACACTGAAGCTTTCTTT. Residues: CASSSQWNTEAFF.

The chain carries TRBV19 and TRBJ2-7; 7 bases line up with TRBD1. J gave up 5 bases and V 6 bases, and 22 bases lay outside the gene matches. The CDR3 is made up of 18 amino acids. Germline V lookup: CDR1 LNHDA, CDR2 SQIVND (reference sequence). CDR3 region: CASSARSTGPLDNDEQYF. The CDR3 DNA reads TGTGCCAGTAGCGCTAGGTCGACAGGGCCCCTGGATAATGACGAGCAGTACTTC.

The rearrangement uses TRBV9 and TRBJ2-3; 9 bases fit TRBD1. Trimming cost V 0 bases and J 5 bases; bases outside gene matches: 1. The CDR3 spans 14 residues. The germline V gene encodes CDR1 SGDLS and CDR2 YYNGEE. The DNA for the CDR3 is TGTGCCAGCAGCGTAGCGGGACAGGGAGATACGCAGTATTTT. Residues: CASSVAGQGDTQYF.